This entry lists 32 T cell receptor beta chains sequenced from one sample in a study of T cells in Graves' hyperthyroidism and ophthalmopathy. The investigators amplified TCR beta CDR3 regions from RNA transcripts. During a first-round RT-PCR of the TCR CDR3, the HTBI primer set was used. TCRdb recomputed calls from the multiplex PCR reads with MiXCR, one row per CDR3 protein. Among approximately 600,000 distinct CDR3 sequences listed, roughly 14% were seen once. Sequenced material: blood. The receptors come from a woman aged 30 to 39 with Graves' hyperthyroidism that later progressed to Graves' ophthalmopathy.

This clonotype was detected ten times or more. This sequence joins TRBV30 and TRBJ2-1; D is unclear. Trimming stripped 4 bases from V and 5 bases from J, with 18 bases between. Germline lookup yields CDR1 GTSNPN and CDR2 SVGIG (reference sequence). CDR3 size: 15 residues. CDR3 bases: TGTGCCTGGAAACGAAACTTACGCCGCGACAATGAGCAGTTCTTC. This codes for CAWKRNLRRDNEQFF.

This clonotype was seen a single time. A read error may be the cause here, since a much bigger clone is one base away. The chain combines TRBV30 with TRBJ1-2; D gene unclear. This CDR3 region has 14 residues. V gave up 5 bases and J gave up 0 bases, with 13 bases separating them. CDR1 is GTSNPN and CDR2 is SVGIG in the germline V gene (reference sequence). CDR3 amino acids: CAWRLSGTNYGYTF. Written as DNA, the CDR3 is TGTGCCTGGCGCCTCAGCGGTACTAACTATGGCTACACCTTC.

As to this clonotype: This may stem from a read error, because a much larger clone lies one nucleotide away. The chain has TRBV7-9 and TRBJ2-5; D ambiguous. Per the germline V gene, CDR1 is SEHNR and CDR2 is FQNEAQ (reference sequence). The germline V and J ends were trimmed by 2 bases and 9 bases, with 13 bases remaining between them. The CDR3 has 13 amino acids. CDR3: CASSLPQDQAQYF. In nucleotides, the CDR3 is TGTGCCAGCAGCTTACCCCAGGATCAGGCCCAGTACTTC.

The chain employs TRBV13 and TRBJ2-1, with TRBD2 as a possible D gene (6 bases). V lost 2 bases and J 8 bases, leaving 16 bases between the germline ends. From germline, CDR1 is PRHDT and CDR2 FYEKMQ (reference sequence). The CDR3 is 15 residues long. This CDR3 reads CASSLFGGAGDEQFF. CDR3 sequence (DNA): TGTGCCAGCAGCTTATTTGGCGGGGCGGGCGATGAGCAGTTCTTC.

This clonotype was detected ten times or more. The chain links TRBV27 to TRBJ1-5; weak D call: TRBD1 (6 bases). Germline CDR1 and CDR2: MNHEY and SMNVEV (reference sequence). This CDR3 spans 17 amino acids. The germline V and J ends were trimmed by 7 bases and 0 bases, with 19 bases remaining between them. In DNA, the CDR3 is TGTGCCAGCAAGGAGGGGGGACGTATGGATAGCAATCAGCCCCAGCATTTT. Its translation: CASKEGGRMDSNQPQHF.

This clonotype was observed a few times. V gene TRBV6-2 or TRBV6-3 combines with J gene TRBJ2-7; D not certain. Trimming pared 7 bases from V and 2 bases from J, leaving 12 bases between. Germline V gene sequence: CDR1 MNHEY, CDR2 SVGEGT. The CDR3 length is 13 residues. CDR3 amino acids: CASNPHPTYEQYF. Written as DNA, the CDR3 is TGTGCCAGCAATCCCCATCCAACCTACGAGCAGTACTTC.

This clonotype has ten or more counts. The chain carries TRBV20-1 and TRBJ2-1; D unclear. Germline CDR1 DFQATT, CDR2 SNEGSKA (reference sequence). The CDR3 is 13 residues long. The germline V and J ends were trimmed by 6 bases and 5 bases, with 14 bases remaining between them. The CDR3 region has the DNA TGCAGTGCCAAATACTCACGAAACAATGAGCAGTTCTTC. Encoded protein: CSAKYSRNNEQFF.

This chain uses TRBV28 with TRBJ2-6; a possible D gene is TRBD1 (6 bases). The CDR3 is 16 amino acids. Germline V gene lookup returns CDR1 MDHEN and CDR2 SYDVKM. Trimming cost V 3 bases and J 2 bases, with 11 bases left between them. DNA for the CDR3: TGTGCCAGCAGTTTCCACGGGACAACTGGGGCCAACGTCCTGACTTTC. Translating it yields CASSFHGTTGANVLTF.

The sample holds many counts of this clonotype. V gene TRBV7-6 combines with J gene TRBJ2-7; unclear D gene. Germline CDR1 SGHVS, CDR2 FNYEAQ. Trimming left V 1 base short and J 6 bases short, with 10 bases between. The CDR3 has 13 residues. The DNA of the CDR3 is TGTGCCAGCAGCTTAGGGGCGACCTTCGAGCAGTACTTC. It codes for CASSLGATFEQYF.

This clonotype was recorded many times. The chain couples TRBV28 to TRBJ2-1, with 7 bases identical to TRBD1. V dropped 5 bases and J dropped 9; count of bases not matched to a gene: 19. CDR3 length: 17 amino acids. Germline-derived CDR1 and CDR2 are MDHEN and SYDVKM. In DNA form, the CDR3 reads TGTGCCAGCAGTCCTGGGACAGCCAGGTCCAGCAGGGGTGAGCAGTTCTTC. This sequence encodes CASSPGTARSSRGEQFF. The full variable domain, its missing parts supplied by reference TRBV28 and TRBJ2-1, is DVKVTQSSRYLVKRTGEKVFLECVQDMDHENMFWYRQDPGLGLRLIYFSYDVKMKEKGDIPEGYSVSREKKERFSLILESASTNQTSMYLCASSPGTARSSRGEQFFGPGTRLTVL.

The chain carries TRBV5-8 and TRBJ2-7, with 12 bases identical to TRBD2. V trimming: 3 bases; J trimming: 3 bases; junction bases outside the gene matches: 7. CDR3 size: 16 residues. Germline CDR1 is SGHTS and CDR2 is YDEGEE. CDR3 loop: CASSSGLAGTGYEQYF. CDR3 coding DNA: TGTGCCAGCAGCTCCGGACTAGCGGGAACAGGCTACGAGCAGTACTTC.

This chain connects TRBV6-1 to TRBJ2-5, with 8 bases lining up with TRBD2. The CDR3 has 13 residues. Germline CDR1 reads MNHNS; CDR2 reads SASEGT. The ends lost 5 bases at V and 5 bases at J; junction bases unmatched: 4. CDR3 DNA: TGTGCCAGCAGTCGGGAGGGCCTGGAGACCCAGTACTTC. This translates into CASSREGLETQYF.

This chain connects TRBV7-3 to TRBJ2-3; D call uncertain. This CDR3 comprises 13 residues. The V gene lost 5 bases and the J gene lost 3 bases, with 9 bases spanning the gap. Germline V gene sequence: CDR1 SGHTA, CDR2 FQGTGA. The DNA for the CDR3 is TGTGCCAGCAGCGGGATGGGAACAGATACGCAGTATTTT. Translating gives CASSGMGTDTQYF.

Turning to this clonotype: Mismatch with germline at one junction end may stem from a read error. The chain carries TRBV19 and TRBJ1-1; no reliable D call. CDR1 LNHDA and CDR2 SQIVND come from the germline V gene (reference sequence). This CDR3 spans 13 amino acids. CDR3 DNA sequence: TGTGCCAGTAGTATAAGTCTTGACACTGGAGCTTTCTTT. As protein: CASSISLDTGAFF.

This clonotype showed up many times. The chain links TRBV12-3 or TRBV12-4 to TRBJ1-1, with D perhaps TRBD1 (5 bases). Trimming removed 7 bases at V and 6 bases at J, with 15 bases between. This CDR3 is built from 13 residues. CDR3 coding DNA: TGTGCCAGCATCAATTCGGGGGGTGCTGAAGCTTTCTTT. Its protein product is CASINSGGAEAFF.

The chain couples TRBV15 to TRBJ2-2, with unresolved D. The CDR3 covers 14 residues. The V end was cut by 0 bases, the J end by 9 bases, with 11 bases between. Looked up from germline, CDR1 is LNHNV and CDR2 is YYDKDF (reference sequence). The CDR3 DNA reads TGTGCCACCAGCAGAGACGCGTCTTTCAGGGAGCTGTTTTTT. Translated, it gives CATSRDASFRELFF.

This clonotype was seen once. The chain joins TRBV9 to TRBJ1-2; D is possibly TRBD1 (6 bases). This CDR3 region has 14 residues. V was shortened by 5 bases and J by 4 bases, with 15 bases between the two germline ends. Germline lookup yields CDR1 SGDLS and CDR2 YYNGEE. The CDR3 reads CASSGWGQLYGYTF. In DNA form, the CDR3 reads TGTGCCAGCAGTGGATGGGGGCAGCTCTATGGCTACACCTTC.

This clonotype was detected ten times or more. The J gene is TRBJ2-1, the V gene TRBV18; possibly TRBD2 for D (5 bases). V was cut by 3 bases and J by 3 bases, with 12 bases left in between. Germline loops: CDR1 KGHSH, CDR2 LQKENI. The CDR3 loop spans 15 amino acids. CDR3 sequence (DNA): TGTGCCAGCTCACCCGCGAGCGGACTCTACAATGAGCAGTTCTTC. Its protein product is CASSPASGLYNEQFF.

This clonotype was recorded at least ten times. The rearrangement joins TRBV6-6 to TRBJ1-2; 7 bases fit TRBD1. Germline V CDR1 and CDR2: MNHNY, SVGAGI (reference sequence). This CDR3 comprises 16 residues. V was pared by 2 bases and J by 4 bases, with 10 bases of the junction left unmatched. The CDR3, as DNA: TGTGCCAGCAGTTACCCCAAGGGGGCTGGAAGCTATGGCTACACCTTC. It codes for CASSYPKGAGSYGYTF.

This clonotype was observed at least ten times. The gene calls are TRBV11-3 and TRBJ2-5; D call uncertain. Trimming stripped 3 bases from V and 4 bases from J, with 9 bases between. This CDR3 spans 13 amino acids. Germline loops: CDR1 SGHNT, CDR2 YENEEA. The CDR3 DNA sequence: TGTGCCAGCAGCTTGGCAGGTTCAGAGACCCAGTACTTC. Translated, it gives CASSLAGSETQYF.

This CDR3 reads CASNLDGSNYGYTF. CDR3 sequence (DNA): TGTGCCAGCAACCTGGACGGCTCTAACTATGGCTACACCTTC. The chain joins TRBV2 to TRBJ1-2; D is undetermined. Germline V gene lookup returns CDR1 SNHLY and CDR2 FYNNEI. The CDR3 totals 14 residues. The V end lost 7 bases, the J end lost 0 bases, and 12 bases lay between the germline ends.

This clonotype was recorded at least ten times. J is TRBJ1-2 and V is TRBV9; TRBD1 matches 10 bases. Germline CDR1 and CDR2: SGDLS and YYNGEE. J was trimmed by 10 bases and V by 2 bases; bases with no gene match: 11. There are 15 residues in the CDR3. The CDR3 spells CASSVPGQGIHDYTF. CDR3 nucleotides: TGTGCCAGCAGCGTCCCGGGACAGGGGATACATGACTACACCTTC.

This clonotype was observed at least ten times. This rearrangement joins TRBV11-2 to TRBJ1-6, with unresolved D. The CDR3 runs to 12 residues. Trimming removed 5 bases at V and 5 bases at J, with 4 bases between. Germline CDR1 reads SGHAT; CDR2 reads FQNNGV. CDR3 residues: CASSINNSPLHF. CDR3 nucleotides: TGTGCCAGCAGCATCAATAATTCACCCCTCCACTTT.

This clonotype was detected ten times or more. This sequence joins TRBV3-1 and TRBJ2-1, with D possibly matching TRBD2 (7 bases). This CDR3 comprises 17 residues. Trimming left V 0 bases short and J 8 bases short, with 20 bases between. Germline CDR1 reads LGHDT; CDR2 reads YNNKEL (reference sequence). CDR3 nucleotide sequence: TGTGCCAGCAGCCAAGAGAGGGGGGGACTTAGAGTGGATGAGCAGTTCTTC. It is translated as CASSQERGGLRVDEQFF.

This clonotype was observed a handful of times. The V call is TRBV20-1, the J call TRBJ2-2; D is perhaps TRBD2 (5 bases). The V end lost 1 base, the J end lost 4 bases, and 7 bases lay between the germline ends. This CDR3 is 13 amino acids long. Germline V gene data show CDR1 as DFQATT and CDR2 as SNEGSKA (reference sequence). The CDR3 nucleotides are TGCAGTGCTAGAGTAACTAGCACCGGGGAGCTGTTTTTT. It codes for CSARVTSTGELFF.

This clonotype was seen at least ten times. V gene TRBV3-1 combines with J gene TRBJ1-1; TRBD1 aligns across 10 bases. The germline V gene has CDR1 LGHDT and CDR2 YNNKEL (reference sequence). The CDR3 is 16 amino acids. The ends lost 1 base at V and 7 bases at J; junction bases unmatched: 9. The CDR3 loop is CASSQGTGGYMGEAFF. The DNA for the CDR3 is TGTGCCAGCAGCCAAGGGACAGGGGGTTATATGGGTGAAGCTTTCTTT.

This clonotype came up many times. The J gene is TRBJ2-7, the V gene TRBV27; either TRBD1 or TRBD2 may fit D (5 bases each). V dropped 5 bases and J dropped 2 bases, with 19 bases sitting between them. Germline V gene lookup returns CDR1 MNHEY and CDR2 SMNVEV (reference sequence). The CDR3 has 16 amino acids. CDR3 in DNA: TGTGCCAGCAGTCCCGACCGGGACCCCAATCCCTACGAGCAGTACTTC. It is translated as CASSPDRDPNPYEQYF.

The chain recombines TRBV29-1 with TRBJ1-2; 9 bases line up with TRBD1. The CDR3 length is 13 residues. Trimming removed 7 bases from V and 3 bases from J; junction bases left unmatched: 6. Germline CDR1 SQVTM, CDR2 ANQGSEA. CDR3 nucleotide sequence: TGCAGCGGCCGGGACAGGGTCGACTATGGCTACACCTTC. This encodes CSGRDRVDYGYTF.

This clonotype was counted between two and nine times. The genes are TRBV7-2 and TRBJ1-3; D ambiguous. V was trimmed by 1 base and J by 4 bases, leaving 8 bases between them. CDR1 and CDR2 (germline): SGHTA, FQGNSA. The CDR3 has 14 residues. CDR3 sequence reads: CASSLVGRGNTIYF. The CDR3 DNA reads TGTGCCAGCAGCTTAGTGGGGAGGGGAAACACCATATATTTT.

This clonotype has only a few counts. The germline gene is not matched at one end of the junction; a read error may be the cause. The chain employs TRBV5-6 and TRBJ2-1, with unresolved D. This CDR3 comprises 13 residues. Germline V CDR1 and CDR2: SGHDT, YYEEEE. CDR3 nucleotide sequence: TGTGCCAGCACCTTGTTGTCCTTCAATCAGCAGTTCTTC. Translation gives CASTLLSFNQQFF.

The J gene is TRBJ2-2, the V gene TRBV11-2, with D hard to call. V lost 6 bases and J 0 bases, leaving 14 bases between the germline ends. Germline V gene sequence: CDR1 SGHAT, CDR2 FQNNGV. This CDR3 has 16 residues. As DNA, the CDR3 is TGTGCCAGCAGTCCTAGGGCAGACTCGAACACCGGGGAGCTGTTTTTT. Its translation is CASSPRADSNTGELFF.

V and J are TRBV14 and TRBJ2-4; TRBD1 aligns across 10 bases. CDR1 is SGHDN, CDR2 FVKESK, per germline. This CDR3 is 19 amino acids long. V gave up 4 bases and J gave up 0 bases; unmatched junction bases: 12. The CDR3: CASSPAPGQGYLAKNIQYF. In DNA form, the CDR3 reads TGTGCCAGCAGCCCAGCGCCGGGACAGGGGTACTTAGCCAAAAACATTCAGTACTTC.